The entry below describes one TCR beta chain. This sample was taken from a study of blood T cell repertoires in COVID-19. Study-level information: Sites across the United States, Italy and Spain contributed samples from acute and convalescent COVID-19. Sources were T cells, B-cell-depleted T cells, or PBMCs; the material itself was cDNA or gDNA.

Trimming shortened V by 3 bases and J by 8 bases, and 20 bases separated the two germline ends. The CDR3 length is 15 residues. The V gene's germline CDR1 is SGHNT and CDR2 YYREEE (reference sequence). Authors' data handling: Nucleated cell counts were estimated from reference gene primer amplification. The method was immunoSEQ multiplex PCR; TCRdb's version includes in-frame clones alone and lacks a portion of them. V and J calls and clone size are copied from that table; D and trimming were computed from the DNA. The sample has tens of thousands of clones, 85% to 90% seen once; the top ten hold roughly two thirds.

Sequences were obtained from peripheral blood. The receptor comes from a man in his sixties or seventies with acute or convalescent COVID-19. The genes are TRBV5-4 and TRBJ1-2; D perhaps matches TRBD1 (6 bases). CDR3 loop: CASSSNRDPGGGYTF. CDR3 sequence (DNA): TGTGCCAGCAGCTCCAACAGGGACCCGGGGGGGGGCTACACCTTC.